The 28 T cell receptor beta chains below all came from one sample that was sequenced in a study of T cells in Graves' hyperthyroidism and ophthalmopathy. Amplification of TCR beta CDR3 regions was performed using RNA transcripts as template. First-round RT-PCR with HTBI primers amplified the TCR CDR3 region. TCRdb analysed the multiplex PCR reads with MiXCR anew, one entry per CDR3 protein. Of more than 40,000 distinct CDR3 sequences detected, around half appear once; the ten largest clones hold about 30%. Sequencing input: peripheral blood or thyroid tissue (not recorded which). The receptor set was obtained from a woman aged 45-60 years with Graves' hyperthyroidism.

This chain uses TRBV2 with TRBJ1-4; 7 bases map to TRBD1. The V gene's germline CDR1 is SNHLY and CDR2 FYNNEI. This CDR3 region has 15 residues. The V gene end was trimmed by 3 bases and the J gene end by 2 bases; junction bases not matched to a gene: 3. The CDR3 region is CASSEATGTNEKLFF. The CDR3 DNA sequence: TGTGCCAGCAGTGAGGCGACAGGGACTAATGAAAAACTGTTTTTT.

CDR3 nucleotide sequence: TGCGCCAGCGTTGGGGCGGCGGGAAGCCGATTCGAGCAGTACTTC. As protein: CASVGAAGSRFEQYF. The chain links TRBV10-2 to TRBJ2-7; D is perhaps TRBD2 (6 bases). This CDR3 contains 15 residues. V was cut by 8 bases and J by 6 bases, with 23 bases left in between. Germline CDR1 WSHSY, CDR2 SAAADI.

By its share, this clonotype is medium-sized. This chain uses TRBV29-1 with TRBJ2-7; D not resolved. V dropped 3 bases and J dropped 3 bases, with 18 bases sitting between them. Germline CDR1 is SQVTM and CDR2 is ANQGSEA. CDR3 length: 15 residues. CDR3 in amino acids: CSVEGLSSNVYEQYF. The CDR3, as DNA: TGCAGCGTTGAGGGCCTAAGCTCAAACGTCTACGAGCAGTACTTC.

The chain uses TRBV7-9 and TRBJ2-5; TRBD1 aligns across 8 bases. V lost 3 bases to trimming and J lost 9 bases; unmatched junction nucleotides: 12. Germline lookup yields CDR1 SEHNR and CDR2 FQNEAQ (reference sequence). The CDR3 has 15 residues. This CDR3 reads CASSFAGGQGEAQYF. The DNA for the CDR3 is TGTGCCAGCAGCTTCGCGGGTGGACAGGGCGAGGCCCAGTACTTC.

V gene TRBV29-1 combines with J gene TRBJ1-2; no definite D call. The CDR3 extends over 15 amino acids. Germline V CDR1 and CDR2: SQVTM, ANQGSEA. Trimming took 4 bases from V and 2 from J, leaving 17 bases between them. The CDR3 DNA is TGCAGCGTTGGAGATAATCCGCGAGGGAACTATGGCTACACCTTC. Residues: CSVGDNPRGNYGYTF.

This clonotype was observed at least ten times. The chain combines TRBV19 with TRBJ1-1; 9 bases fit TRBD1. The germline CDR1 and CDR2 sequences are LNHDA and SQIVND (reference sequence). The CDR3 extends over 13 amino acids. Unmatched junction bases numbered 6, after V lost 8 bases and J lost 5 bases. DNA of the CDR3: TGTGCCAGTCGAGGACAGGGGCAAACTGAAGCTTTCTTT. It specifies CASRGQGQTEAFF.

The chain combines TRBV10-3 with TRBJ1-5; tentative D call: TRBD1 (5 bases). CDR3 length: 13 amino acids. Germline CDR1 ENHRY, CDR2 SYGVKD. The V gene lost 11 bases and the J gene lost 14 bases, with 25 bases spanning the gap. The CDR3 protein is CAHSQGGRGYEHF. The CDR3 bases are TGTGCCCATTCCCAGGGCGGGAGAGGCTACGAGCATTTT.

The chain carries TRBV7-3 and TRBJ1-5; unclear D gene. Trimming pared 5 bases from V and 5 bases from J, leaving 7 bases between. CDR3 length: 12 residues. Germline V CDR1 and CDR2: SGHTA, FQGTGA. The CDR3 nucleotides read TGTGCCAGCAGCCAAACAGATCAGCCCCAGCATTTT. It translates to CASSQTDQPQHF.

The chain couples TRBV2 to TRBJ1-5; D unclear. The CDR3 spans 12 residues. Looked up from germline, CDR1 is SNHLY and CDR2 is FYNNEI. Trimming pared 4 bases from V and 3 bases from J, leaving 4 bases between. CDR3 protein: CASSGDNQPQHF. The CDR3 coding sequence is TGTGCCAGCAGTGGGGACAATCAGCCCCAGCATTTT. Using reference TRBV2 and TRBJ1-5 for the parts outside the CDR3, the full variable domain is EPEVTQTPSHQVTQMGQEVILRCVPISNHLYFYWYRQILGQKVEFLVSFYNNEISEKSEIFDDQFSVERPDGSNFTLKIRSTKLEDSAMYFCASSGDNQPQHFGDGTRLSIL.

V usage is TRBV20-1 and J usage is TRBJ1-2; no clear D. The CDR3 sequence is 13 residues long. The germline gives CDR1 DFQATT, CDR2 SNEGSKA (reference sequence). CDR3 sequence (DNA): TGCAGCGCCGGAAGCGGGGAGAGCTATGGCTACACCTTC. This sequence encodes CSAGSGESYGYTF.

At least ten counts were recorded for this clonotype. The chain has TRBV20-1 and TRBJ2-5, with TRBD2 identical over 13 bases. From germline, CDR1 is DFQATT and CDR2 SNEGSKA (reference sequence). V lost 3 bases and J lost 5; bases outside the gene matches: 9. CDR3 length: 16 residues. As DNA, the CDR3 is TGCAGTGCTAGGGCCGGACTAGCGGGAGATTGGGAGACCCAGTACTTC. Translated: CSARAGLAGDWETQYF.

The V gene is TRBV4-1, the J gene TRBJ1-6; 9 positions agree with TRBD1. J gave up 11 bases and V 0 bases, and 5 bases lay outside the gene matches. The CDR3 runs 15 residues. The germline CDR1 and CDR2 sequences are MGHRA and YSYEKL. The DNA for the CDR3 is TGCGCCAGCAGCCAAGAGGACAGGGGCAATCCACCCCTCCACTTT. Translated, it gives CASSQEDRGNPPLHF.

For this clonotype: The germline gene is not matched at one end of the junction; a read error may be the cause. The chain recombines TRBV2 with TRBJ1-3; D gene ambiguous. Per germline, CDR1 SNHLY and CDR2 FYNNEI. This CDR3 contains 12 residues. The CDR3 nucleotides are TGCGCCAGCAGTGGGCAGGGAAACACCATATATTTT. This sequence encodes CASSGQGNTIYF.

The chain employs TRBV20-1 and TRBJ1-1; D ambiguous. The ends were cut back, 0 bases at V and 5 bases at J, with 13 bases in the middle. CDR3 length: 14 amino acids. Germline-derived CDR1 and CDR2 are DFQATT and SNEGSKA (reference sequence). CDR3 coding DNA: TGCAGTGCTAGAGATCGTGGGTGGGGAACTGAAGCTTTCTTT. Protein: CSARDRGWGTEAFF.

The chain is built from TRBV5-1 and TRBJ2-7, with D possibly matching TRBD2 (5 bases). The V gene's germline CDR1 is SGHRS and CDR2 YFSETQ. Trimming took 4 bases from V and 5 from J, leaving 7 bases between them. There are 11 residues in the CDR3. The CDR3 region is CASSTGDEQYF. DNA of the CDR3: TGCGCCAGCAGCACCGGGGACGAGCAGTACTTC. The full variable domain, in which reference TRBV5-1 and TRBJ2-7 provide the parts outside the CDR3, is KAGVTQTPRYLIKTRGQQVTLSCSPISGHRSVSWYQQTPGQGLQFLFEYFSETQRNKGNFPGRFSGRQFSNSRSEMNVSTLELGDSALYLCASSTGDEQYFGPGTRLTVT.

The chain couples TRBV4-1 to TRBJ1-2; a weak D match, TRBD1 (6 bases). Germline V lookup: CDR1 MGHRA, CDR2 YSYEKL. CDR3 size: 12 residues. Trimming shortened V by 3 bases and J by 13 bases, and 15 bases separated the two germline ends. CDR3 region: CASSHPRGAFTF. The CDR3 nucleotides read TGCGCCAGCAGCCACCCAAGGGGGGCGTTCACCTTC.

The chain employs TRBV24-1 and TRBJ2-7; a weak D match, TRBD1 (5 bases). CDR1 and CDR2 from the germline V gene are KGHDR and SFDVKD. The CDR3 spans 15 residues. V dropped 3 bases and J dropped 6 bases, with 17 bases sitting between them. CDR3 sequence reads: CATSDAAGIYSEQYF. Here the CDR3 DNA reads TGTGCCACCAGTGATGCGGCAGGGATATATAGCGAGCAGTACTTC.

This clonotype was counted at least ten times. V usage is TRBV4-2 and J usage is TRBJ2-2; TRBD2 agrees at 11 bases. The germline V gene encodes CDR1 LGHNA and CDR2 YNFKEQ. The CDR3 loop spans 17 amino acids. V gave up 0 bases and J gave up 7 bases; unmatched junction bases: 7. DNA for the CDR3: TGTGCCAGCAGCCAAGAGGCTAGCGGGAGGTGGGTCGGGGAGCTGTTTTTT. Its translation: CASSQEASGRWVGELFF.

This clonotype was seen ten or more times. The chain couples TRBV7-2 to TRBJ1-2, with D uncertain. The CDR3 covers 12 residues. Germline lookup yields CDR1 SGHTA and CDR2 FQGNSA. Trimming took off 5 bases at V and 8 bases at J, with 12 bases between the two ends. The CDR3 coding sequence is TGTGCCAGCAGCCGCGAGGGCGCAGGCTACACCTTC. Translation: CASSREGAGYTF.

In its sample, this clonotype was seen once. The chain carries TRBV29-1 and TRBJ2-7; 12 bases match TRBD2. The CDR3 is 14 amino acids. Per germline, CDR1 SQVTM and CDR2 ANQGSEA. Trimming at V came to 5 bases and at J to 0 bases, leaving 2 bases not matched to a gene. CDR3 residues: CSVLGLAGSYEQYF. CDR3 nucleotide sequence: TGCAGCGTTTTGGGACTAGCGGGCTCCTACGAGCAGTACTTC.

This clonotype was detected many times. V usage is TRBV7-6 and J usage is TRBJ1-1, with D uncertain. The germline gives CDR1 SGHVS, CDR2 FNYEAQ. V was clipped by 5 bases and J by 0 bases, with 13 bases between them. The CDR3 totals 15 residues. The chain's CDR3 is CASSQASGMNTEAFF. The CDR3 DNA reads as TGTGCCAGCAGCCAGGCAAGTGGGATGAACACTGAAGCTTTCTTT.

A remark on this clonotype: This CDR3 fails to terminate in the conserved phenylalanine or tryptophan, so it likely reflects a read error. Because the CDR3's place on the DNA is in doubt, the DNA is left out and the CDR3 is given as listed by TCRdb. The J gene is TRBJ2-5, the V gene TRBV20-1; the D segment call TRBD2 is taken from the table without a DNA check. Germline CDR1 is DFQATT and CDR2 is SNEGSKA (reference sequence). The CDR3 spans 14 residues, counting both ends. The CDR3 loop reads CSARLGSTRYDRYY.

This chain joins TRBV7-9 and TRBJ2-7; TRBD2 matches at 10 bases. This CDR3 spans 13 amino acids. V was pared by 4 bases and J by 7 bases, with 4 bases of the junction left unmatched. From germline, CDR1 is SEHNR and CDR2 FQNEAQ (reference sequence). The CDR3 DNA is TGTGCCAGCAGCTCGCTAGCGGGAGATGAGCAGTACTTC. Encoded protein: CASSSLAGDEQYF.

This chain joins TRBV29-1 and TRBJ1-2, with 8 nucleotides matching TRBD1. This CDR3 region has 13 residues. Trimming took 3 bases from V and 7 from J; bases not matched to a gene: 7. CDR1 SQVTM and CDR2 ANQGSEA come from the germline V gene. As DNA, the CDR3 is TGCAGCGTTGAGAAGGACAGGGCTCGTGGCTACACCTTC. Translated: CSVEKDRARGYTF. The full variable domain, its missing parts supplied by reference TRBV29-1 and TRBJ1-2, is SAVISQKPSRDICQRGTSLTIQCQVDSQVTMMFWYRQQPGQSLTLIATANQGSEATYESGFVIDKFPISRPNLTFSTLTVSNMSPEDSSIYLCSVEKDRARGYTFGSGTRLTVV.

This clonotype was picked up many times. V usage is TRBV7-9 and J usage is TRBJ2-7; the D gene is possibly TRBD1 (5 bases). Between the trimmed V and J ends, which lost 0 bases and 4 bases, there was a span of 7 bases. CDR3 length: 13 residues. The germline V gene encodes CDR1 SEHNR and CDR2 FQNEAQ (reference sequence). CDR3 in DNA: TGTGCCAGCAGCTTAGCCAGGACATACGAGCAGTACTTC. Its translation is CASSLARTYEQYF.

The CDR3 spells CASSGTSNNEQYF. Written as DNA, the CDR3 is TGCGCCAGCAGTGGGACTAGCAACAACGAGCAGTACTTC. The rearrangement uses TRBV10-1 and TRBJ2-7; 8 nucleotides align to TRBD2. V gave up 4 bases and J gave up 5 bases; unmatched junction bases: 4. Germline CDR1 reads WNHNN; CDR2 reads SYGVQD (reference sequence). There are 13 residues in the CDR3.

In this sample, this clonotype is medium-sized. V is TRBV29-1 and J is TRBJ1-5; D is uncertain. Per germline, CDR1 SQVTM and CDR2 ANQGSEA. CDR3 length: 13 residues. The germline V and J ends were trimmed by 4 bases and 0 bases, with 7 bases remaining between them. CDR3 sequence reads: CSVAENSNQPQHF. CDR3 DNA: TGCAGCGTTGCAGAAAATAGCAATCAGCCCCAGCATTTT.

This clonotype came up many times. This sequence joins TRBV28 and TRBJ2-5; a weak D match, TRBD2 (5 bases). From germline, CDR1 is MDHEN and CDR2 SYDVKM. The CDR3 is 15 residues long. V lost 7 bases, J lost 3 bases, and 18 bases lay in between. The CDR3 loop is CASIPRAASKETQYF. In nucleotides, the CDR3 is TGTGCCAGCATCCCAAGAGCGGCTAGCAAAGAGACCCAGTACTTC.